These 27 T cell receptor beta chains came from one sample sequenced in a study of beta chain features in type 1 diabetes. The authors reverse transcribed all of the isolated RNA, so sequencing captured expressed TCRB transcripts. The data were produced by immunoSEQ multiplex PCR, yet TCRdb's version contains in-frame clones alone and is incomplete. The data hold roughly 380,000 clones, with about 20% observed a single time. Sequencing input: naive CD4+ T cells from blood. These receptor sequences come from a woman aged 18-29 years in good health.

This clone has only a few counts. J is TRBJ2-7 and V is TRBV7-9; a weak D match, TRBD2 (5 bases). Trimming stripped 7 bases from V and 2 bases from J, with 15 bases between. The length of the CDR3 is 14 residues. Germline assignment: CDR1 SEHNR and CDR2 FQNEAQ (reference sequence). CDR3 nucleotides: TGTGCCAGCACCCCGCGGGCGCTTCCCTACGAGCAGTACTTC. Translation: CASTPRALPYEQYF. The variable domain in full, with the rest retrieved from reference TRBV7-9 and TRBJ2-7, is DTGVSQNPRHKITKRGQNVTFRCDPISEHNRLYWYRQTLGQGPEFLTYFQNEAQLEKSRLLSDRFSAERPKGSFSTLEIQRTEQGDSAMYLCASTPRALPYEQYFGPGTRLTVT.

The rearrangement uses TRBV29-1 and TRBJ2-5; 8 bases line up with TRBD2. Germline trimming cut 4 bases from V and 4 bases from J; bases unmatched to any gene: 11. CDR1 and CDR2 (germline): SQVTM, ANQGSEA. This CDR3 is built from 15 residues. As DNA, the CDR3 is TGCAGCGTTGGGTTTACGGGGGGGTACGGAGAGACCCAGTACTTC. Encoded protein: CSVGFTGGYGETQYF.

The rearrangement links TRBV6-1 to TRBJ2-1, with 7 bases lining up with TRBD2. Germline values: CDR1 MNHNS, CDR2 SASEGT. This CDR3 comprises 14 residues. V lost 5 bases to trimming and J lost 8 bases; unmatched junction nucleotides: 9. The CDR3 nucleotides read TGTGCCAGCAGTAGTGTCGGGGGGTGGGATGAGCAGTTCTTC. This codes for CASSSVGGWDEQFF.

The chain is built from TRBV2 and TRBJ1-5; weak D call: TRBD1 (5 bases). Germline loops: CDR1 SNHLY, CDR2 FYNNEI. V dropped 8 bases and J dropped 0 bases, with 11 bases sitting between them. The CDR3 totals 14 residues. The CDR3 nucleotides read TGTGCCAGCGGCGGGGCAGATAGCAATCAGCCCCAGCATTTT. This codes for CASGGADSNQPQHF.

This sequence joins TRBV5-1 and TRBJ1-2; 10 positions agree with TRBD1. Germline lookup yields CDR1 SGHRS and CDR2 YFSETQ. This CDR3 region has 13 residues. V was clipped by 5 bases and J by 8 bases; unmatched bases: 6. The CDR3 DNA reads as TGCGCCAGCAGTATGGGACAGGGGTACGGCTACACCTTC. Translation gives CASSMGQGYGYTF.

This clone turned up a few times. The chain couples TRBV30 to TRBJ1-1, with 8 bases lining up with TRBD1. The CDR3 is 13 residues long. Germline trimming cut 2 bases from V and 4 bases from J; bases unmatched to any gene: 3. The germline V gene has CDR1 GTSNPN and CDR2 SVGIG (reference sequence). CDR3 sequence: CAWSYRGGTEAFF. The CDR3 bases are TGTGCCTGGAGTTACAGGGGGGGCACTGAAGCTTTCTTT.

This clone showed up just a few times. CDR3 DNA: TGTGCCAGCAGCTTAAGTTCAGGGTCCGAGCAGTACTTC. Translated, it gives CASSLSSGSEQYF. The chain joins TRBV13 to TRBJ2-7, with D perhaps matching TRBD1 (5 bases). The V and J ends lost 2 bases and 6 bases respectively, with 11 bases between them. The CDR3 extends over 13 amino acids. The germline CDR1 and CDR2 sequences are PRHDT and FYEKMQ (reference sequence).

The chain combines TRBV5-4 with TRBJ2-7, with D possibly being TRBD2 (6 bases). V lost 4 bases and J 5 bases, leaving 16 bases between the germline ends. Germline V gene data show CDR1 as SGHNT and CDR2 as YYREEE (reference sequence). The CDR3 contains 14 residues. CDR3 sequence: CASSPEATRDEQYF. In DNA, the CDR3 is TGTGCCAGCAGCCCTGAGGCGACTAGAGACGAGCAGTACTTC.

The chain couples TRBV7-2 to TRBJ2-7; tentatively, D is TRBD2 (5 bases). V shed 1 base and J shed 0 bases, with 10 bases lying between them. Germline V lookup: CDR1 SGHTA, CDR2 FQGNSA. The CDR3 consists of 15 residues. The CDR3 sequence is CASSLGGPSSYEQYF. In DNA, the CDR3 is TGTGCCAGCAGCTTAGGCGGGCCGAGCTCCTACGAGCAGTACTTC.

Only a few counts were recorded for this clone. J is TRBJ2-1 and V is TRBV20-1; the D is unclear. The CDR3 length is 11 residues. Germline V gives CDR1 DFQATT, CDR2 SNEGSKA (reference sequence). V dropped 5 bases and J dropped 5 bases, with 7 bases sitting between them. DNA of the CDR3: TGCAGTGCTTGGCTTAACAATGAGCAGTTCTTC. Translating it yields CSAWLNNEQFF.

This rearrangement joins TRBV29-1 to TRBJ1-1; D ambiguous. Trimming took 7 bases from V and 0 from J, leaving 12 bases between them. The CDR3 is 13 residues long. The germline CDR1 and CDR2 sequences are SQVTM and ANQGSEA. CDR3 residues: CSAKGRVNTEAFF. The CDR3 nucleotides read TGCAGCGCGAAAGGGAGGGTGAACACTGAAGCTTTCTTT. The whole variable domain, remainder taken from reference TRBV29-1 and TRBJ1-1, is SAVISQKPSRDICQRGTSLTIQCQVDSQVTMMFWYRQQPGQSLTLIATANQGSEATYESGFVIDKFPISRPNLTFSTLTVSNMSPEDSSIYLCSAKGRVNTEAFFGQGTRLTVV.

This clone has just a few counts. The V gene is TRBV7-3, the J gene TRBJ2-5, with 11 nucleotides matching TRBD2. The CDR3 length is 18 residues. CDR1 is SGHTA, CDR2 FQGTGA, per germline. J was trimmed by 4 bases and V by 5 bases; bases with no gene match: 15. CDR3 sequence reads: CASSPSGTSGLQGETQYF. The CDR3 nucleotides read TGTGCCAGCAGCCCGTCCGGGACTAGCGGTCTCCAGGGAGAGACCCAGTACTTC.

The rearrangement links TRBV5-4 to TRBJ2-7; possible D gene TRBD2, 6 bases. In germline, CDR1 is SGHNT, CDR2 YYREEE (reference sequence). V was trimmed by 4 bases and J by 2 bases, leaving 16 bases between them. The CDR3 is made up of 15 amino acids. The CDR3 sequence: CASSASGGVAYEQYF. CDR3 coding DNA: TGTGCCAGCAGCGCTTCTGGCGGGGTGGCCTACGAGCAGTACTTC. Full variable domain (outside the CDR3, taken from reference TRBV5-4 and TRBJ2-7): ETGVTQSPTHLIKTRGQQVTLRCSSQSGHNTVSWYQQALGQGPQFIFQYYREEENGRGNFPPRFSGLQFPNYSSELNVNALELDDSALYLCASSASGGVAYEQYFGPGTRLTVT.

This clone was counted only a few times. V usage is TRBV13 and J usage is TRBJ2-7, with a tentative D call TRBD2 (7 bases). From germline, CDR1 is PRHDT and CDR2 FYEKMQ (reference sequence). The CDR3 totals 14 residues. The V gene lost 7 bases and the J gene lost 5 bases, with 18 bases spanning the gap. CDR3 nucleotide sequence: TGTGCCAGCAACGGGGGGCCCCTGGTAGACGAGCAGTACTTC. It codes for CASNGGPLVDEQYF.

This clone was picked up a small number of times. The chain joins TRBV7-2 to TRBJ2-7, with TRBD1 as a possible D gene (5 bases). The germline CDR1 and CDR2 sequences are SGHTA and FQGNSA. The CDR3 is 12 amino acids. Trimming shortened V by 3 bases and J by 6 bases, and 9 bases separated the two germline ends. The CDR3 DNA reads as TGTGCCAGCAGCTTTTCAGGGCGCGAGCAGTACTTC. It yields the protein CASSFSGREQYF.

This clone was seen only a few times. The chain uses TRBV11-2 and TRBJ2-2, with unresolved D. Between the trimmed V and J ends, which lost 0 bases and 1 base, there was a span of 3 bases. Per the germline V gene, CDR1 is SGHAT and CDR2 is FQNNGV. This CDR3 comprises 14 residues. The CDR3 loop reads CASSLDLNTGELFF. The CDR3 nucleotides are TGTGCCAGCAGCTTAGACTTGAACACCGGGGAGCTGTTTTTT.

The chain has TRBV6-1 and TRBJ1-5; D is perhaps TRBD1 (5 bases). V lost 2 bases to trimming and J lost 6 bases, with 14 bases between them. CDR1 is MNHNS, CDR2 SASEGT, per germline. The CDR3 loop spans 15 amino acids. CDR3 sequence: CASSEIGAGSQPQHF. In nucleotides, the CDR3 is TGTGCCAGCAGTGAAATTGGGGCAGGCAGTCAGCCCCAGCATTTT.

This clone was picked up a small number of times. The genes are TRBV29-1 and TRBJ2-1, with TRBD1 matching 9 bases. Trimming took 2 bases from V and 4 from J; bases not matched to a gene: 6. The CDR3 has 15 residues. Germline assignment: CDR1 SQVTM and CDR2 ANQGSEA. The CDR3 here is CSVEPGQGKYNEQFF. The CDR3 coding sequence is TGCAGCGTTGAACCGGGACAGGGAAAATACAATGAGCAGTTCTTC.

V and J are TRBV9 and TRBJ2-3; TRBD2 is a possible D gene (5 bases). The length of the CDR3 is 15 residues. Trimming stripped 4 bases from V and 3 bases from J, with 15 bases between. The V gene's germline CDR1 is SGDLS and CDR2 YYNGEE. CDR3 DNA: TGTGCCAGCAGCTCGCCGGTAGCGCTGACAGATACGCAGTATTTT. It codes for CASSSPVALTDTQYF.

This clone was observed a handful of times. The V call is TRBV4-2, the J call TRBJ2-3; 12 bases are shared with TRBD2. Trimming cost V 0 bases and J 3 bases; bases outside gene matches: 7. This CDR3 is 18 amino acids long. Germline V gene sequence: CDR1 LGHNA, CDR2 YNFKEQ. The CDR3 DNA reads as TGTGCCAGCAGCCAAGATCCCACTAGCGGGGGGACAACAGATACGCAGTATTTT. This gives the protein CASSQDPTSGGTTDTQYF.

With regard to this clone: The same CDR3 can be traced to other DNA sequences in this sample. The CDR3 DNA follows: TGTGCCAGCAGCTTCAGCGGTTACGAGCAGTACTTC. Its protein product is CASSFSGYEQYF. The gene calls are TRBV7-9 and TRBJ2-7; a weak D match, TRBD2 (5 bases). The ends were cut back, 3 bases at V and 4 bases at J, with 7 bases in the middle. This CDR3 region has 12 residues. Germline CDR1 and CDR2: SEHNR and FQNEAQ (reference sequence).

The chain has TRBV10-3 and TRBJ1-4; 9 bases map to TRBD1. This CDR3 contains 13 residues. J was trimmed by 14 bases and V by 0 bases; bases with no gene match: 4. Germline V lookup: CDR1 ENHRY, CDR2 SYGVKD. CDR3 sequence (DNA): TGTGCCATCAGTGAGTCGACAGGGGGGATCCTGTTTTTT. This gives the protein CAISESTGGILFF.

This clone was seen a few times. The identical CDR3 is also encoded by other nucleotide sequences in the sample. This chain uses TRBV5-1 with TRBJ1-1; D is uncertain. CDR3 length: 13 residues. Trimming took off 0 bases at V and 1 base at J, with 4 bases between the two ends. The germline gives CDR1 SGHRS, CDR2 YFSETQ. In DNA, the CDR3 is TGCGCCAGCAGCTTGGGAGAGAACACTGAAGCTTTCTTT. Residues: CASSLGENTEAFF.

About this clone itself: This sample includes further DNA sequences coding for the same CDR3. The chain carries TRBV20-1 and TRBJ1-2; D gene ambiguous. This CDR3 region has 11 residues. Germline CDR1 is DFQATT and CDR2 is SNEGSKA (reference sequence). Between the trimmed V and J ends, which lost 3 bases and 5 bases, there was a span of 7 bases. Here the CDR3 reads CSASTDYGYTF. The CDR3 coding sequence is TGCAGTGCTAGTACTGATTATGGCTACACCTTC.

A few counts support this clone. The rearrangement joins TRBV5-1 to TRBJ2-2, with TRBD1 matching 8 bases. V trimming: 4 bases; J trimming: 7 bases; junction bases outside the gene matches: 6. The CDR3 spans 14 residues. CDR1 and CDR2 (germline): SGHRS, YFSETQ. The DNA for the CDR3 is TGCGCCAGCAGCAAGGACAGGGACGACGGGGAGCTGTTTTTT. It translates to CASSKDRDDGELFF.

This clone was counted only a few times. The rearrangement links TRBV29-1 to TRBJ1-2; 7 bases match TRBD1. Germline V gene sequence: CDR1 SQVTM, CDR2 ANQGSEA. With 7 bases clipped from V and 3 bases from J, the junction kept 11 bases outside the gene matches. The CDR3 has 14 amino acids. The CDR3 DNA sequence: TGCAGCGCCCAAGGACAGGCCCTTTACTATGGCTACACCTTC. Protein sequence: CSAQGQALYYGYTF.

This clone was counted only a few times. The chain links TRBV5-1 to TRBJ1-2; 7 bases align to TRBD1. Germline assignment: CDR1 SGHRS and CDR2 YFSETQ. The CDR3 extends over 15 amino acids. V was pared by 0 bases and J by 6 bases, with 8 bases of the junction left unmatched. DNA of the CDR3: TGCGCCAGCAGCTTGGTTGCAGGGGGTTCGGATGGCTACACCTTC. Its protein is CASSLVAGGSDGYTF.